The subject of this entry is one TCR beta chain. Antigen: not known. The sample comes from a study of glioma-infiltrating T cells after dendritic cell vaccination. At the level of the study: Samples are from glioblastoma patients in Phase I and II dendritic cell vaccine trials.

Study-wide results and caveats: Only a small number of patients had complete blood and tumor samples.

Time point reported: after dendritic cell vaccination, including at tumor progression/relapse. Germline V gene data show CDR1 as SGHNT and CDR2 as YYREEE (reference sequence). V trimming: 4 bases; J trimming: 6 bases; junction bases outside the gene matches: 11. This CDR3 has 17 amino acids. The assay was immunoSEQ multiplex PCR, and TCRdb's table has in-frame clones only and misses some. This table has about 110,000 clones, around 87% appearing once. The sample consisted of blood, taken after dendritic cell vaccination. This sequence joins TRBV5-4 and TRBJ2-2; 11 bases are a match to TRBD1. The source is a human donor with glioblastoma. The CDR3 here is CASSPGVGQGAAGELFF. DNA of the CDR3: TGTGCCAGCAGCCCGGGCGTTGGACAGGGGGCGGCCGGGGAGCTGTTTTTT.